This T cell receptor beta chain was sequenced in a study of human T cells and chemical hapten exposure listed by TCRdb under 2021. Notes on the research overall: For sensitization, 2% DPC in acetone was applied to a roughly 2 cm by roughly 2 cm area of upper inner arm skin. Weekly therapeutic DPC doses were additionally applied to the scalp of patients throughout the approximately 25-week study period. In alopecia patients, the study followed how the peripheral blood TCR repertoire changed in vivo over primary and secondary sensitization to diphenylcyclopropenone (DPC), a hapten. Roughly 30 alopecia patients gave blood for TCR sequencing at one to four time points (pre-sensitization, 2, 6 and 24 weeks). Libraries were combined into a pool for sequencing, and differences in TCR yield between samples came mainly from small differences in library volumes within the pool. Blood samples were taken from patients before sensitization (week 0) and then at 2, 6 and about 24 weeks after DPC sensitization. The patient cohort, mostly female, included alopecia areata with under or over 50% scalp involvement, alopecia totalis and alopecia universalis. Patch testing was done on the upper back using Finn chambers containing 0.01% DPC, and results were scored after 6 days according to International Contact Dermatitis Research Group standards. The full study reports these points: All patients had alopecia, a presumed autoimmune disease, so their immune response might differ from that of healthy individuals. The number of PT1 expanded TCRs positively correlated with patch test score, significant at thresholds 8, 16 and 32 but not 4. Expanded TCRs formed significantly more large CDR3 similarity clusters than pre-sensitization or healthy control sets, consistent with antigen-driven responses. After repeated subsampling, changes were observed in the strength of the expansion versus patch-test correlation and in the threshold at which the correlation became significant. The number of TCRs above 1 in 1000 frequency did not change with DPC sensitization; there was no evidence of global repertoire structure alterations.

The library was built by means of RACE. TCRdb records NextSeq 500 as the sequencer. During library preparation, unique molecular identifiers were attached to individual cDNA molecules so that TCRs could be counted in a quantitative, reproducible way. For every blood RNA sample, sequencing covered both the TCR alpha and TCR beta chains. The original pipeline was this. A median of about 87,000 TCRs per sample was observed, with a range of roughly 23,224 to 750,000. V, J and CDR3 annotation of the TCR reads was performed with the Decombinator software suite. Every sample was subsampled to the same number of TCRs (28,000) for the PS versus PT1 abundance plots. Expanded TCRs were defined as absent before sensitization and observed at least eight times at the 2-week time point. The public reads were quality trimmed at Q25 with fastp and then assembled into clones with MiXCR by TCRdb, keeping productive beta chains. A single entry per CDR3 protein holds the most common genes and DNA from its merged rows. TCRdb's processing, not the authors', yielded these V and J calls. This sample is represented by 300,000 to 450,000 distinct CDR3 sequences; 4.5% to 5.5% of them were singletons. The ten largest clonotypes hold 2% to 3% of the sample.

This clonotype appeared many times. Its antigen remains unidentified. The input lacks base qualities; no much larger clone sits a single base away. CDR1 and CDR2, looked up from the germline V gene, are MDHEN and SYDVKM. The CDR3 goes from the cysteine to the phenylalanine over 14 residues. Solely the CDR3 DNA is kept, with 42 bases framed from the first base. The junction shows trimming of 3 bases on V and 2 bases on J, plus 9 bases between the germline ends. The sample's time point, from its label and the paper: pre-sensitization, week 0. The treatment or condition label of this sample denotes: therapeutic diphenylcyclopropenone sensitization with weekly scalp DPC. Blood at each patch-test visit was drawn before the patch test was applied. To be eligible, patients had to be aged 18 to 70, diagnosed with alopecia and judged suitable for DPC therapy, while pregnant patients were excluded. Unfractionated whole blood was collected in Tempus Blood RNA tubes, and total RNA was extracted from that blood.

The receptor chain draws on TRBV28 and TRBJ2-3, with the D gene too uncertain to name. The TCR was taken from a woman aged 45 to 65 with alopecia areata. Some clones in this sample may be carry-over from other donors' samples. Sequenced here: whole blood, sampled in connection with sensitization to the hapten diphenylcyclopropenone (DPC). The CDR3 protein is CASSFLGPTDTQYF. The nucleotides read TGTGCCAGCAGTTTCCTAGGGCCCACAGATACGCAGTATTTT. Outside the CDR3, residues come from the reference TRBV28 and TRBJ2-3 proteins, so the full variable domain is: DVKVTQSSRYLVKRTGEKVFLECVQDMDHENMFWYRQDPGLGLRLIYFSYDVKMKEKGDIPEGYSVSREKKERFSLILESASTNQTSMYLCASSFLGPTDTQYFGPGTRLTVL.